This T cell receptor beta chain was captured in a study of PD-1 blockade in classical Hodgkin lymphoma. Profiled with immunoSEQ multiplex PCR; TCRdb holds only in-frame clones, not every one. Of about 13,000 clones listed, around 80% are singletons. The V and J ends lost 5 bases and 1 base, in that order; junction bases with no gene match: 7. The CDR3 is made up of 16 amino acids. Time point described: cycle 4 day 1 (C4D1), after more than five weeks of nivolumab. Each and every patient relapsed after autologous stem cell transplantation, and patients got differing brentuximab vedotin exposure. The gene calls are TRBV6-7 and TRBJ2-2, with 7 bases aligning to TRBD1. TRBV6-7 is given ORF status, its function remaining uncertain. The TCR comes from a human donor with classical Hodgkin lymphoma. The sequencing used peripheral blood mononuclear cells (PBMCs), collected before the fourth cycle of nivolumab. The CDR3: CASSPGWTGNTGELFF. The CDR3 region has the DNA TGTGCCAGCAGTCCAGGGTGGACAGGGAACACCGGGGAGCTGTTTTTT.